The clone carrying this TCR beta chain turned up a few times. Antigen unknown. Both 60 Vbeta primers and 13 Jbeta primers went into the PCR. Clones were read by immunoSEQ multiplex PCR, and TCRdb kept only the in-frame ones, dropping some. The sample holds some 120,000 clones, about 72% seen once. The source of the sample is a study of cytomegalovirus exposure and HLA in healthy donors. The study's findings and limits: In a later analysis, V- and J-gene trimming of beta chains associated with a DCLRE1C missense variant, replicated independently.

The CDR3 loop spans 11 amino acids. The germline V gene has CDR1 SNHLY and CDR2 FYNNEI. Trimming cost V 9 bases and J 5 bases, with 9 bases left between them. V gene TRBV2 combines with J gene TRBJ2-3; D might be TRBD1 (5 bases). The clonotype was recovered from a man aged 25 to 40 in good health and CMV-seropositive. The sequenced material came from PBMCs. The CDR3 sequence is CASNQGDTQYF. The CDR3 DNA reads TGTGCCAGTAATCAGGGAGATACGCAGTATTTT.